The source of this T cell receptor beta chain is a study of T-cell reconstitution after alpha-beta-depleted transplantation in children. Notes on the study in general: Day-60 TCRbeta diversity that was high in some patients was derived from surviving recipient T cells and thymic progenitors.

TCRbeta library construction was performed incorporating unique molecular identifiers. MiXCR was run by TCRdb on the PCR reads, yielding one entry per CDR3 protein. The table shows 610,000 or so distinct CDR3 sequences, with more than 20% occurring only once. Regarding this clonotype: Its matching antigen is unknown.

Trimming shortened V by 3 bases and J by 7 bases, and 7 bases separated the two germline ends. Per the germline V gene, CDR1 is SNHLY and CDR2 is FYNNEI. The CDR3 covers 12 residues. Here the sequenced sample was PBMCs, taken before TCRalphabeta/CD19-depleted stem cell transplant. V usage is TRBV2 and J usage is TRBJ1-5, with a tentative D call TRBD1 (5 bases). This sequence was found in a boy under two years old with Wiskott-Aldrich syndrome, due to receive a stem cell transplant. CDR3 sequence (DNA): TGTGCCAGCAGTGAGGGGGTGCAGCCCCAGCATTTT. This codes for CASSEGVQPQHF.